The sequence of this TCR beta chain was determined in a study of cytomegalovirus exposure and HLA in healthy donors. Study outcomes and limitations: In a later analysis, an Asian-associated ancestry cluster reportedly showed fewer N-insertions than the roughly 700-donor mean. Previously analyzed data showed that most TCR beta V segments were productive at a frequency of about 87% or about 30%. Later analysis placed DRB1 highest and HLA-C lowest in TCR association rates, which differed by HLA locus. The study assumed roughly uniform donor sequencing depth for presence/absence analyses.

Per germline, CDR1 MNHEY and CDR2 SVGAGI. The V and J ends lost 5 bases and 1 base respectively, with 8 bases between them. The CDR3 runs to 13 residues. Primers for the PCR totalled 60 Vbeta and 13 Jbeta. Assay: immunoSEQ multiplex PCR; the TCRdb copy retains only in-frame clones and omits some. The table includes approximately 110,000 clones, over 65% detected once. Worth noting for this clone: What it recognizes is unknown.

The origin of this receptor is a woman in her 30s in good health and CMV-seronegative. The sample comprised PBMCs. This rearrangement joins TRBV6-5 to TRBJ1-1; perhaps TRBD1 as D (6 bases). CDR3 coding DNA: TGTGCCAGCAGTCGAGGGGGGAACACTGAAGCTTTCTTT. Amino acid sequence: CASSRGGNTEAFF.